This record covers a single T cell receptor (beta chain). This specimen comes from a study of blood T cell repertoires in COVID-19. Turning to the study itself: Spain, Italy and the United States supplied samples that represented acute and convalescent COVID-19. Sample material is recorded as cDNA or gDNA derived from T cells, B-cell-depleted T cells, or PBMCs.

Germline V CDR1 and CDR2: SGHRS, YFSETQ. V was pared by 5 bases and J by 6 bases, with 9 bases of the junction left unmatched. This CDR3 is 14 amino acids long. Per the authors' pipeline: Using reference gene primer amplification, nucleated cell counts were estimated. TCRdb keeps only in-frame clones here, not all; method: immunoSEQ multiplex PCR. The D gene and trimming were derived from the DNA, and the V and J assignments and clone size from that table. In the table there are about 110,000 clones, around 90% of which are singletons. This clonotype was sampled from a woman aged 25 to 45 with acute or convalescent COVID-19. Sequences were obtained from peripheral blood. The rearrangement links TRBV5-1 to TRBJ1-1; 8 bases agree with TRBD1. DNA for the CDR3: TGCGCCAGCAGTTTCGGACAGGGTGGAGCTGAAGCTTTCTTT. Translation gives CASSFGQGGAEAFF. The full variable domain, completed using reference TRBV5-1 and TRBJ1-1, is KAGVTQTPRYLIKTRGQQVTLSCSPISGHRSVSWYQQTPGQGLQFLFEYFSETQRNKGNFPGRFSGRQFSNSRSEMNVSTLELGDSALYLCASSFGQGGAEAFFGQGTRLTVV.